A selection of T cell receptor beta chains follows, all from one sample in a study of T cell repertoires in cytomegalovirus infection. From the reads, TCRdb called clonotypes with MiXCR, one entry per CDR3 protein. The repertoire holds hundreds of thousands of distinct CDR3 sequences, approximately 30% seen once, with 9.5% to 15% in the top ten. The antigens these receptors bind are not known. The sample in question was cultured CD8+ T cells from PBMCs, obtained from culture after CMV antigen stimulation. The receptors shown here come from a human donor in good health (CMV status not recorded). Some clones in this sample may be carry-over from other donors' samples. The CDR3 runs from the conserved cysteine through the conserved F or W. The D gene is left open where the match is weak. The listing skips clone size in some rows; elsewhere it reads once, few, many or a size class.

len: 14; v_gene: TRBV7-9; j_gene: TRBJ1-2; d_gene: -; abundance: -; CDR3nt: TGTGTCAGCAGCTTGGAGTGGAGAGGGGATGGCTACACCTTC; CDR3aa: CVSSLEWRGDGYTF
len: 13; v_gene: TRBV27; j_gene: TRBJ2-1; d_gene: -; abundance: few; CDR3nt: TGTGCCAGCAGTTCTTATAAGGAGGTGGGGCAGTTCTTC; CDR3aa: CASSSYKEVGQFF
len: 16; v_gene: TRBV7-8; j_gene: TRBJ2-4; d_gene: -; abundance: many; CDR3nt: TGTGCCAGCAGCCAACCGGGACAAAGGCCTGTAAACATTCAGTACTTC; CDR3aa: CASSQPGQRPVNIQYF
len: 11; v_gene: TRBV7-9; j_gene: TRBJ1-2; d_gene: TRBD1; abundance: -; CDR3nt: TGTGCCAGCAGCTCACAGGGGAGCTACACCTTC; CDR3aa: CASSSQGSYTF
len: 15; v_gene: TRBV19; j_gene: TRBJ1-1; d_gene: -; abundance: few; CDR3nt: TGTGCCAGTAGTATGACTCGGCGGGAGGACACTGAAGCTTTCTTT; CDR3aa: CASSMTRREDTEAFF
len: 13; v_gene: TRBV20-1; j_gene: TRBJ1-5; d_gene: -; abundance: -; CDR3nt: TGCAGTGTCGCCGACAGGAGGGGTCAGCCCCAGCATTTT; CDR3aa: CSVADRRGQPQHF
len: 13; v_gene: TRBV11-2; j_gene: TRBJ1-1; d_gene: -; abundance: few; CDR3nt: TGTGCCAGCACCCCGGGATGGGATACTGAAGCTTTCTTT; CDR3aa: CASTPGWDTEAFF
len: 15; v_gene: TRBV27; j_gene: TRBJ2-6; d_gene: -; abundance: few; CDR3nt: TGTGCCAGCAGTTTCGTGGACTCTGGGGCCAACGTCCTGACTTTC; CDR3aa: CASSFVDSGANVLTF
len: 17; v_gene: TRBV7-9; j_gene: TRBJ2-2; d_gene: -; abundance: few; CDR3nt: TGTGCCAGCAGCTTATCCCGCCAGGGGCTCTCTCACCTGGAGCTGTTTTTT; CDR3aa: CASSLSRQGLSHLELFF
len: 19; v_gene: TRBV12-3/TRBV12-4; j_gene: TRBJ1-3; d_gene: TRBD1; abundance: many; CDR3nt: TGTGCCAGCAGTTTAGGGCCCCCGGACAGGGGAAAGTTCGGAAACACCATATATTTT; CDR3aa: CASSLGPPDRGKFGNTIYF
len: 14; v_gene: TRBV13; j_gene: TRBJ2-3; d_gene: TRBD2; abundance: -; CDR3nt: TGTGCCAGCACCTCGGGAGGGGCGCTGGATACGCAGTATTTT; CDR3aa: CASTSGGALDTQYF
len: 15; v_gene: TRBV20-1; j_gene: TRBJ2-6; d_gene: TRBD1; abundance: -; CDR3nt: TGCAGTGCAAGGGACAGGGACTCTGGGGCCAACGTCCTGACTTTC; CDR3aa: CSARDRDSGANVLTF
len: 21; v_gene: TRBV9; j_gene: TRBJ2-6; d_gene: TRBD1; abundance: -; CDR3nt: TGTGCCAGCAGCGTAGCTACGGGAAGGGGGACAGGGGACTCTGGGGCCAACGTCCTGACTTTC; CDR3aa: CASSVATGRGTGDSGANVLTF
len: 16; v_gene: TRBV4-1; j_gene: TRBJ1-5; d_gene: -; abundance: -; CDR3nt: TGCGCCAGCAGCCAAGAGCGGGGGGCGCGGAATCAGCCCCAGCATTTT; CDR3aa: CASSQERGARNQPQHF
len: 14; v_gene: TRBV9; j_gene: TRBJ2-2; d_gene: -; abundance: many; CDR3nt: TGTGCCAGCAGCGTAGGAGGGACCACCGGGGAGCTGTTTTTT; CDR3aa: CASSVGGTTGELFF
len: 14; v_gene: TRBV7-3; j_gene: TRBJ2-3; d_gene: -; abundance: many; CDR3nt: TGTGCCAGCAGCTCCCCCGGGAGCACAGATACGCAGTATTTT; CDR3aa: CASSSPGSTDTQYF
len: 13; v_gene: TRBV7-6; j_gene: TRBJ2-7; d_gene: -; abundance: -; CDR3nt: TGTGCCAGCAGCCTTCCCTCGGGATACGAGCAGTACTTC; CDR3aa: CASSLPSGYEQYF
len: 15; v_gene: TRBV19; j_gene: TRBJ1-1; d_gene: TRBD1; abundance: -; CDR3nt: TGTGCCAGTAGTATCGGACGGGACAGGTTATATGAAGCTTTCTTT; CDR3aa: CASSIGRDRLYEAFF
len: 18; v_gene: TRBV27; j_gene: TRBJ2-1; d_gene: TRBD2; abundance: -; CDR3nt: TGTGCCAGCAGTTTTTTACCTCCCGGGACTAGCCACGGGGATGAGCAGTTCTTC; CDR3aa: CASSFLPPGTSHGDEQFF
len: 14; v_gene: TRBV19; j_gene: TRBJ1-1; d_gene: TRBD1; abundance: -; CDR3nt: TGTGCCAGTAGTCTCCGGACAGGGTTCACTGAAGCTTTCTTT; CDR3aa: CASSLRTGFTEAFF
len: 15; v_gene: TRBV7-6; j_gene: TRBJ1-6; d_gene: TRBD1; abundance: few; CDR3nt: TGTGCCAGCAGCCCAGGGGGAAGTAATAATTCACCCCTCCACTTT; CDR3aa: CASSPGGSNNSPLHF
len: 13; v_gene: TRBV7-2; j_gene: TRBJ2-7; d_gene: -; abundance: -; CDR3nt: TGTGCCAGCAGCCCAACTATCTACTACGAGCAGTACTTC; CDR3aa: CASSPTIYYEQYF
len: 15; v_gene: TRBV27; j_gene: TRBJ2-1; d_gene: -; abundance: few; CDR3nt: TGTGCCAGCAGTTTTGGGTTCCCAGGGGAGAATGAGCAGTTCTTC; CDR3aa: CASSFGFPGENEQFF
len: 15; v_gene: TRBV4-3; j_gene: TRBJ2-5; d_gene: TRBD2; abundance: -; CDR3nt: TGCGCCAGCAGCCCCGGGACTAGCGACCAAGAGACCCAGTACTTC; CDR3aa: CASSPGTSDQETQYF
len: 14; v_gene: TRBV12-3/TRBV12-4; j_gene: TRBJ1-5; d_gene: -; abundance: few; CDR3nt: TGTGCCAGCAGGCGTCAGGGTGGCAATCAGCCCCAGCATTTT; CDR3aa: CASRRQGGNQPQHF
len: 17; v_gene: TRBV6-5; j_gene: TRBJ2-3; d_gene: -; abundance: -; CDR3nt: TGTGCCAGCAGTTACTCCGTTCCCAGCGGCGTCGCAGATACGCAGTATTTT; CDR3aa: CASSYSVPSGVADTQYF
len: 14; v_gene: TRBV27; j_gene: TRBJ1-6; d_gene: -; abundance: -; CDR3nt: TGTGCCAGCAGTTTACGGGGGGCGGATTCACCCCTCCACTTT; CDR3aa: CASSLRGADSPLHF
len: 14; v_gene: TRBV20-1; j_gene: TRBJ1-2; d_gene: TRBD1; abundance: few; CDR3nt: TGCAGTGCTAGAGATAGTCCAGGGGGAGGTGGCTACACCTTC; CDR3aa: CSARDSPGGGGYTF
len: 14; v_gene: TRBV29-1; j_gene: TRBJ1-5; d_gene: TRBD1; abundance: -; CDR3nt: TGCAGCGTTCTGGGGCAGGGGGTAAATCAGCCCCAGCATTTT; CDR3aa: CSVLGQGVNQPQHF
len: 15; v_gene: TRBV5-1; j_gene: TRBJ1-4; d_gene: -; abundance: -; CDR3nt: TGCGCCAGCAGCCCGTGGGACACCGTGCGGGAAAAACTGTTTTTT; CDR3aa: CASSPWDTVREKLFF
len: 16; v_gene: TRBV28; j_gene: TRBJ2-3; d_gene: TRBD1; abundance: -; CDR3nt: TGTGCCAGCAGTTCCGGGACAGCGATCAGCACAGATACGCAGTATTTT; CDR3aa: CASSSGTAISTDTQYF
len: 12; v_gene: TRBV12-3/TRBV12-4; j_gene: TRBJ2-5; d_gene: -; abundance: -; CDR3nt: TGTGCCAGCAGCCTTAAGAGGCTAGCGTCGGACTTC; CDR3aa: CASSLKRLASDF
len: 17; v_gene: TRBV15; j_gene: TRBJ1-2; d_gene: -; abundance: -; CDR3nt: TGTGCCACCAGCAGAGACCAAGGGGGGACGGTACTTTATGGCTACACCTTC; CDR3aa: CATSRDQGGTVLYGYTF
len: 16; v_gene: TRBV12-3/TRBV12-4; j_gene: TRBJ2-1; d_gene: TRBD2; abundance: few; CDR3nt: TGTGCCAGCAGTCCAGCGGGGGCCCAACTCTACAATGAGCAGTTCTTC; CDR3aa: CASSPAGAQLYNEQFF
len: 14; v_gene: TRBV19; j_gene: TRBJ2-7; d_gene: TRBD1; abundance: few; CDR3nt: TGTGCCAGTAGTATGGGGACAGGACCCTACGAGCAGTACTTC; CDR3aa: CASSMGTGPYEQYF
len: 15; v_gene: TRBV28; j_gene: TRBJ2-6; d_gene: -; abundance: few; CDR3nt: TGTGCCAGCACCTCCTGGGTAGCTGGGGCCAACGTCCTGACTTTC; CDR3aa: CASTSWVAGANVLTF
len: 15; v_gene: TRBV12-3/TRBV12-4; j_gene: TRBJ2-7; d_gene: TRBD2; abundance: -; CDR3nt: TGTGCCAGCAGTTTTCGAGTAGCGGGGAAATACGAGCAGTACTTC; CDR3aa: CASSFRVAGKYEQYF
len: 14; v_gene: TRBV20-1; j_gene: TRBJ2-1; d_gene: TRBD1; abundance: -; CDR3nt: TGCAGTGCTTTATATGGGACAGATTACAATGAGCAGTTCTTC; CDR3aa: CSALYGTDYNEQFF
len: 13; v_gene: TRBV12-3/TRBV12-4; j_gene: TRBJ1-2; d_gene: TRBD1; abundance: -; CDR3nt: TGTGCCAGCACCTGGGCAAGGGGGCTGGGCTACACCTTC; CDR3aa: CASTWARGLGYTF
len: 14; v_gene: TRBV12-3/TRBV12-4; j_gene: TRBJ2-7; d_gene: TRBD1; abundance: -; CDR3nt: TGTGCCAGCAGTTCTAGGGACAGATACTACGAGCAGTACTTC; CDR3aa: CASSSRDRYYEQYF
len: 15; v_gene: TRBV7-4; j_gene: TRBJ1-4; d_gene: TRBD1; abundance: -; CDR3nt: TGTGCCAGCAGGTCGGGACAGGGAAATAATGAAAAACTGTTTTTT; CDR3aa: CASRSGQGNNEKLFF
len: 15; v_gene: TRBV2; j_gene: TRBJ1-6; d_gene: -; abundance: -; CDR3nt: TGTGCCAAAAGGGTAATAGAGGCCCTTAATTCACCCCTCCACTTT; CDR3aa: CAKRVIEALNSPLHF
len: 14; v_gene: TRBV19; j_gene: TRBJ1-1; d_gene: -; abundance: many; CDR3nt: TGTGCCAGTAGTACCGGACAGCGGAACACTGAAGCTTTCTTT; CDR3aa: CASSTGQRNTEAFF
len: 15; v_gene: TRBV20-1; j_gene: TRBJ2-3; d_gene: -; abundance: -; CDR3nt: TGCAGTGCTAACCGGGGGGCCGAGGAATCTAATACGCAGTATTTT; CDR3aa: CSANRGAEESNTQYF
len: 14; v_gene: TRBV7-3; j_gene: TRBJ1-2; d_gene: -; abundance: -; CDR3nt: TGTGCCAGCAGCTTAGGCACAGGATACTCTGGCTACACCTTC; CDR3aa: CASSLGTGYSGYTF
len: 15; v_gene: TRBV6-5; j_gene: TRBJ1-1; d_gene: -; abundance: few; CDR3nt: TGTGCCAGCAGCCAAGGACTGCTACTGAACACTGAAGCTTTCTTT; CDR3aa: CASSQGLLLNTEAFF
len: 13; v_gene: TRBV27; j_gene: TRBJ2-5; d_gene: -; abundance: -; CDR3nt: TGTGCCAGCAGTTTAGAAAGTCTCGGGGCCCAGTACTTC; CDR3aa: CASSLESLGAQYF